These T cell receptor beta chains were read from a single sample in a study of T-cell reconstitution after alpha-beta-depleted transplantation in children. TCRdb used MiXCR to reprocess the PCR reads, holding one entry per CDR3 protein. In the table there are 200,000 to 250,000 distinct CDR3 sequences, around 12% of which are singletons. Sequencing was performed on PBMCs from the stem cell graft donor, taken from the stem cell graft. The receptors originated from a human donor who donated a stem cell graft to a child with acute lymphoblastic leukemia. The CDR3 runs from the conserved cysteine through the conserved F or W. The order of the fields is D gene, CDR3 length, clone size, V gene, J gene, CDR3 DNA, CDR3 protein. D genes are given only for firm matches. Size tells how often a clone was seen (once, few, many) or the class of an expanded clone, and some rows leave it out.

d_gene: -
len: 12
abundance: many
v_gene: TRBV6-2/TRBV6-3
j_gene: TRBJ2-3
CDR3nt: TGTGCCAGCAGCGCTCTGAGGGATACGCAGTATTTT
CDR3aa: CASSALRDTQYF

d_gene: -
len: 14
abundance: many
v_gene: TRBV7-9
j_gene: TRBJ2-2
CDR3nt: TGTGCCAGCAGCTTAGTACAGGTCCCCGGGGAGCTGTTTTTT
CDR3aa: CASSLVQVPGELFF

d_gene: TRBD1
len: 17
abundance: many
v_gene: TRBV7-8
j_gene: TRBJ1-5
CDR3nt: TGTGCCAGCAGTTCCGGGGACAGGGGTTATAGCAATCAGCCCCAGCATTTT
CDR3aa: CASSSGDRGYSNQPQHF

d_gene: -
len: 13
abundance: many
v_gene: TRBV27
j_gene: TRBJ2-1
CDR3nt: TGTGCCAGCAGTTTGGGGGACCACAATGAGCAGTTCTTC
CDR3aa: CASSLGDHNEQFF

d_gene: TRBD1
len: 17
abundance: -
v_gene: TRBV29-1
j_gene: TRBJ1-3
CDR3nt: TGCAGCGTTACCGGGACAGGGGGAACATCTGGCGGAAACACCATATATTTT
CDR3aa: CSVTGTGGTSGGNTIYF

d_gene: TRBD1
len: 13
abundance: many
v_gene: TRBV3-1
j_gene: TRBJ1-1
CDR3nt: TGTGCCAGCACCAGGGGGTCCTTCACTGAAGCTTTCTTT
CDR3aa: CASTRGSFTEAFF

d_gene: TRBD2
len: 14
abundance: many
v_gene: TRBV12-3/TRBV12-4
j_gene: TRBJ2-1
CDR3nt: TGTGCCAGCAGTTTCCGGGAGGGAGCGAAGGAGCAGTTCTTC
CDR3aa: CASSFREGAKEQFF

d_gene: -
len: 13
abundance: -
v_gene: TRBV19
j_gene: TRBJ1-2
CDR3nt: TGTGCCAGTATATCGGGATTTGGGTATGGCTACACCTTC
CDR3aa: CASISGFGYGYTF

d_gene: TRBD2
len: 15
abundance: -
v_gene: TRBV20-1
j_gene: TRBJ2-7
CDR3nt: TGCAGTGCTAGAGACAGCGGGGGGCGGTTCTACGAGCAGTACTTC
CDR3aa: CSARDSGGRFYEQYF

d_gene: -
len: 14
abundance: many
v_gene: TRBV12-3/TRBV12-4
j_gene: TRBJ1-1
CDR3nt: TGTGCCAGCACCCAAGGGGGGAGAGGGACTGAAGCTTTCTTT
CDR3aa: CASTQGGRGTEAFF

d_gene: -
len: 14
abundance: many
v_gene: TRBV7-9
j_gene: TRBJ2-7
CDR3nt: TGTGCCAGCAGCTTTCCGGGCCTCTCCTACGAGCAGTACTTC
CDR3aa: CASSFPGLSYEQYF

d_gene: TRBD2
len: 15
abundance: few
v_gene: TRBV20-1
j_gene: TRBJ2-1
CDR3nt: TGCAGTGGACTAGCGGGAGGCCAAGTCTACAATGAGCAGTTCTTC
CDR3aa: CSGLAGGQVYNEQFF

d_gene: TRBD2
len: 17
abundance: few
v_gene: TRBV25-1
j_gene: TRBJ2-1
CDR3nt: TGTGCCAGCAGAGCCTCCTGGGAGCGGGGGTACTACAATGAGCAGTTCTTC
CDR3aa: CASRASWERGYYNEQFF

d_gene: TRBD2
len: 17
abundance: many
v_gene: TRBV5-6
j_gene: TRBJ2-5
CDR3nt: TGTGCCAGCAGCTTGGCCAGGGAGGGGCGGTACCAAGAGACCCAGTACTTC
CDR3aa: CASSLAREGRYQETQYF

d_gene: -
len: 16
abundance: many
v_gene: TRBV4-1
j_gene: TRBJ2-2
CDR3nt: TGCGCCAGCAGCCAACCACTAGCTTCTGAGACCGGGGAGCTGTTTTTT
CDR3aa: CASSQPLASETGELFF

d_gene: TRBD1
len: 16
abundance: many
v_gene: TRBV7-2
j_gene: TRBJ2-7
CDR3nt: TGTGCCAGCAGCCCTTTGAAGGGACAGTCTCCCTACGAGCAGTACTTC
CDR3aa: CASSPLKGQSPYEQYF

d_gene: -
len: 16
abundance: many
v_gene: TRBV5-1
j_gene: TRBJ2-2
CDR3nt: TGCGCCAGCAGCTTGGGACCACGAACAAACACCGGGGAGCTGTTTTTT
CDR3aa: CASSLGPRTNTGELFF

d_gene: TRBD2
len: 16
abundance: many
v_gene: TRBV5-1
j_gene: TRBJ2-1
CDR3nt: TGCGCCAGCAGCCCGTCGGGCGGGAGATCCTACAATGAGCAGTTCTTC
CDR3aa: CASSPSGGRSYNEQFF

d_gene: TRBD1
len: 14
abundance: -
v_gene: TRBV5-1
j_gene: TRBJ1-4
CDR3nt: TGCGCCAGCAGCACAGGGGCCGGTAATGAAAAACTGTTTTTT
CDR3aa: CASSTGAGNEKLFF

d_gene: TRBD1
len: 18
abundance: many
v_gene: TRBV24-1
j_gene: TRBJ2-6
CDR3nt: TGTGCCACCAGTGATTCAAGGACAGGGGACCTTGGGGCCAACGTCCTGACTTTC
CDR3aa: CATSDSRTGDLGANVLTF

d_gene: -
len: 14
abundance: many
v_gene: TRBV7-2
j_gene: TRBJ2-1
CDR3nt: TGTGCCAGCAGCTTAGGACACCTTTACAATGAGCAGTTCTTC
CDR3aa: CASSLGHLYNEQFF

d_gene: TRBD2
len: 15
abundance: many
v_gene: TRBV6-5
j_gene: TRBJ2-1
CDR3nt: TGTGCCAGCAGTACGACTAGCGGGAGCTACAATGAGCAGTTCTTC
CDR3aa: CASSTTSGSYNEQFF

d_gene: -
len: 15
abundance: many
v_gene: TRBV6-5
j_gene: TRBJ2-2
CDR3nt: TGTGCCAGCAGTTTCATCCGGGACAACACCGGGGAGCTGTTTTTT
CDR3aa: CASSFIRDNTGELFF

d_gene: -
len: 16
abundance: many
v_gene: TRBV6-1
j_gene: TRBJ1-5
CDR3nt: TGTGCCAGCAGGGGAGAGGAAAACTCGGGCAATCAGCCCCAGCATTTT
CDR3aa: CASRGEENSGNQPQHF

d_gene: TRBD2
len: 14
abundance: few
v_gene: TRBV6-2/TRBV6-3
j_gene: TRBJ2-1
CDR3nt: TGTGCCAGCAGTTACGGGACTAGCACGAGTGAGCAGTTCTTC
CDR3aa: CASSYGTSTSEQFF

d_gene: TRBD1
len: 15
abundance: few
v_gene: TRBV29-1
j_gene: TRBJ2-1
CDR3nt: TGCAGTGCCCACATATCGAGGGGGCTCGGCAATGAGCAGTTCTTC
CDR3aa: CSAHISRGLGNEQFF

d_gene: -
len: 16
abundance: many
v_gene: TRBV20-1
j_gene: TRBJ1-5
CDR3nt: TGCAGTGCCCTTAGAGTGGGGGCCTTTAGCAATCAGCCCCAGCATTTT
CDR3aa: CSALRVGAFSNQPQHF

d_gene: -
len: 14
abundance: many
v_gene: TRBV20-1
j_gene: TRBJ1-6
CDR3nt: TGCAGTCCCCGGGACCTCTCCTATAATTCACCCCTCCACTTT
CDR3aa: CSPRDLSYNSPLHF

d_gene: -
len: 13
abundance: many
v_gene: TRBV5-1
j_gene: TRBJ1-1
CDR3nt: TGCGCCAGCAGCTTGAAAGGGGACACTGAAGCTTTCTTT
CDR3aa: CASSLKGDTEAFF

d_gene: -
len: 15
abundance: few
v_gene: TRBV20-1
j_gene: TRBJ2-1
CDR3nt: TGCAGTGCTAGAGATGAGACGCGGTACCGCAATGAGCAGTTCTTC
CDR3aa: CSARDETRYRNEQFF

d_gene: TRBD2
len: 16
abundance: many
v_gene: TRBV4-2
j_gene: TRBJ2-7
CDR3nt: TGTGCCAGCAGCCAAGATAGGGCTAGCGGGTCCTACGAGCAGTACTTC
CDR3aa: CASSQDRASGSYEQYF

d_gene: -
len: 12
abundance: many
v_gene: TRBV18
j_gene: TRBJ1-1
CDR3nt: TGTGCCAGCTCACCACGTAGCACTGAAGCTTTCTTT
CDR3aa: CASSPRSTEAFF

d_gene: -
len: 17
abundance: many
v_gene: TRBV11-2
j_gene: TRBJ1-3
CDR3nt: TGTGCCAGCAGCTTAGATAGTGGGGGCGCGGGTGGAAACACCATATATTTT
CDR3aa: CASSLDSGGAGGNTIYF

d_gene: -
len: 19
abundance: -
v_gene: TRBV11-2
j_gene: TRBJ1-3
CDR3nt: TGTGCCAGCAGCTTATTCCCTCAGGTGCCCTCTATCTCTGGAAACACCATATATTTT
CDR3aa: CASSLFPQVPSISGNTIYF

d_gene: TRBD2
len: 19
abundance: many
v_gene: TRBV6-2/TRBV6-3
j_gene: TRBJ2-7
CDR3nt: TGTGCCAGCACCACAGTGGGGCGTAGCGGGAGAGCGAGGTCCTACGAGCAGTACTTC
CDR3aa: CASTTVGRSGRARSYEQYF

d_gene: -
len: 15
abundance: -
v_gene: TRBV27
j_gene: TRBJ1-1
CDR3nt: TGTGCCAGCAGCTCCTTCCAGGGTTCGAACACTGAAGCTTTCTTT
CDR3aa: CASSSFQGSNTEAFF

d_gene: -
len: 13
abundance: many
v_gene: TRBV5-1
j_gene: TRBJ2-7
CDR3nt: TGCGCCAGCAGCTTTGTCAGCTCCTACGAGCAGTACTTC
CDR3aa: CASSFVSSYEQYF

d_gene: TRBD2
len: 17
abundance: few
v_gene: TRBV20-1
j_gene: TRBJ2-1
CDR3nt: TGCAGTGCCCCCCCCACTAGCGGGCGAAGGGCCTACAATGAGCAGTTCTTC
CDR3aa: CSAPPTSGRRAYNEQFF

d_gene: TRBD1
len: 15
abundance: many
v_gene: TRBV9
j_gene: TRBJ1-2
CDR3nt: TGTGCCAGCAGCGGCGACAGGGGGCACGTCTATGGCTACACCTTC
CDR3aa: CASSGDRGHVYGYTF

d_gene: -
len: 16
abundance: many
v_gene: TRBV4-2
j_gene: TRBJ2-2
CDR3nt: TGTGCCAGCAGCGGGATCCAAATTGGGGGGACCGGGGAGCTGTTTTTT
CDR3aa: CASSGIQIGGTGELFF

d_gene: TRBD1
len: 15
abundance: once
v_gene: TRBV11-2
j_gene: TRBJ2-7
CDR3nt: TGTGCCAGCAGTCTCAGCCGGGACAGCTACTACGAGCAGTACTTC
CDR3aa: CASSLSRDSYYEQYF

d_gene: -
len: 13
abundance: many
v_gene: TRBV5-1
j_gene: TRBJ1-1
CDR3nt: TGCGCCAGCAGCCCCGAAGGGGTGGCTGAAGCTTTCTTT
CDR3aa: CASSPEGVAEAFF

d_gene: TRBD2
len: 18
abundance: -
v_gene: TRBV3-1
j_gene: TRBJ2-3
CDR3nt: TGTGCCAGCAGCCAAGATTTGGGACTAGCGGGAAGCACAGATACGCAGTATTTT
CDR3aa: CASSQDLGLAGSTDTQYF

d_gene: -
len: 14
abundance: many
v_gene: TRBV7-8
j_gene: TRBJ2-2
CDR3nt: TGTGCCAGCAGCCGAGTGAGGGGTACCGGGGAGCTGTTTTTT
CDR3aa: CASSRVRGTGELFF

d_gene: TRBD2
len: 13
abundance: many
v_gene: TRBV29-1
j_gene: TRBJ2-7
CDR3nt: TGCAGCGTCGTTATAGCGGGGGGTTACGAGCAGTACTTC
CDR3aa: CSVVIAGGYEQYF

d_gene: -
len: 17
abundance: few
v_gene: TRBV10-3
j_gene: TRBJ2-5
CDR3nt: TGTGCCATCAGTGAGCCTCCGGTATTGGGGGGCCAAGAGACCCAGTACTTC
CDR3aa: CAISEPPVLGGQETQYF

d_gene: -
len: 13
abundance: few
v_gene: TRBV20-1
j_gene: TRBJ2-7
CDR3nt: TGCAGTGCTAGATCAGTCACCACTTACGAGCAGTACTTC
CDR3aa: CSARSVTTYEQYF

d_gene: TRBD2
len: 15
abundance: many
v_gene: TRBV5-6
j_gene: TRBJ2-7
CDR3nt: TGTGCCAGCAGCTCGACTAGCGGGGGGACCTACGAGCAGTACTTC
CDR3aa: CASSSTSGGTYEQYF

d_gene: -
len: 15
abundance: -
v_gene: TRBV12-3/TRBV12-4
j_gene: TRBJ2-1
CDR3nt: TGTGCCAGCAGTTCTTATAGCGGAGCCTACAATGAGCAGTTCTTC
CDR3aa: CASSSYSGAYNEQFF

d_gene: -
len: 18
abundance: few
v_gene: TRBV4-1
j_gene: TRBJ1-1
CDR3nt: TGCGCCAGCAGCCAAGATGGGGAGAGGGTTTACACGAACACTGAAGCTTTCTTT
CDR3aa: CASSQDGERVYTNTEAFF

d_gene: -
len: 12
abundance: many
v_gene: TRBV20-1
j_gene: TRBJ1-2
CDR3nt: TGCAGTGCTAGCGACGGGGCCCATGGCTACACCTTC
CDR3aa: CSASDGAHGYTF

d_gene: -
len: 13
abundance: many
v_gene: TRBV5-5
j_gene: TRBJ2-7
CDR3nt: TGCGCCAGCAGCTTTGGGGTATCCTACGAGCAGTACTTC
CDR3aa: CASSFGVSYEQYF

d_gene: -
len: 8
abundance: many
v_gene: TRBV20-1
j_gene: TRBJ1-1
CDR3nt: TGCAGTGCTATTGAAGCTTTCTTT
CDR3aa: CSAIEAFF

d_gene: TRBD1
len: 15
abundance: many
v_gene: TRBV7-2
j_gene: TRBJ1-1
CDR3nt: TGTGCCAGCAGCTCTACAGGGGGCTCGAACACTGAAGCTTTCTTT
CDR3aa: CASSSTGGSNTEAFF

d_gene: TRBD1
len: 18
abundance: many
v_gene: TRBV4-2
j_gene: TRBJ2-7
CDR3nt: TGTGCCAGCAGCCAATGGGGCGGTGAGACAGGGGGACTTTACGAGCAGTACTTC
CDR3aa: CASSQWGGETGGLYEQYF